This T cell receptor beta chain was obtained from a study of blood T cell repertoires in COVID-19. Overall study: The analysed material was cDNA or gDNA that came from T cells, B-cell-depleted T cells, or PBMCs.

Assay: immunoSEQ multiplex PCR; the TCRdb copy retains only in-frame clones and omits some. The profile shows nearly 60,000 clones, around 90% of them singletons. This CDR3 comprises 16 residues. With V trimmed by 4 bases and J by 7 bases, 12 bases remained unmatched. The germline V gene has CDR1 SGHRS and CDR2 YFSETQ. Material: peripheral blood. This receptor was taken from a man aged 55 to 69 with active COVID-19. The chain recombines TRBV5-1 with TRBJ2-1; 9 positions agree with TRBD2. The CDR3 protein is CASSRVAGGLGNEQFF. The DNA for the CDR3 is TGCGCCAGCAGCCGGGTTGCGGGAGGGCTCGGGAATGAGCAGTTCTTC. Together with reference TRBV5-1 and TRBJ2-1, the CDR3 gives the full variable domain: KAGVTQTPRYLIKTRGQQVTLSCSPISGHRSVSWYQQTPGQGLQFLFEYFSETQRNKGNFPGRFSGRQFSNSRSEMNVSTLELGDSALYLCASSRVAGGLGNEQFFGPGTRLTVL.